What follows are 24 T cell receptor beta chains derived from one specimen sequenced in a study of CD4 T cells in relation to SARS-CoV-2 and coronaviruses. The unexposed donors gave CD4+ T cells in 2011-2018, prior to COVID-19. The cells were cultured for 10 days before CD4+ T cells were isolated. Their cognate antigens are unknown. TCRdb's copy holds only in-frame clones and misses some; the assay was immunoSEQ multiplex PCR. The profile shows about 26,000 clones, 77% of them singletons. Specimen: CD4+ T cells from PBMCs, cultured in vitro. These receptors all stem from a human donor in good health.

This clone has a single count. The rearrangement joins TRBV19 to TRBJ1-2; D ambiguous. Trimming stripped 7 bases from V and 5 bases from J, with 20 bases between. The CDR3 length is 15 residues. Looked up from germline, CDR1 is LNHDA and CDR2 is SQIVND (reference sequence). Written as DNA, the CDR3 is TGTGCCAGTAAGTCACAGCCGATGGGCGGATATGGCTACACCTTC. It specifies CASKSQPMGGYGYTF.

This clone has just a few counts. Other nucleotide sequences in the sample specify the same CDR3. The chain couples TRBV4-3 to TRBJ2-7; D is possibly TRBD1 or TRBD2 (5 bases each). CDR3 length equals 13 residues. Germline CDR1 and CDR2: LGHNA and YSLEER. The V gene lost 0 bases and the J gene lost 7 bases, with 10 bases spanning the gap. The CDR3 coding sequence is TGCGCCAGCAGCCAAGAAACTTGGGGGGAGCAGTACTTC. As protein: CASSQETWGEQYF.

This chain links TRBV3-1 (or the pseudogene TRBV3-2) with TRBJ2-7, with a tentative D call TRBD2 (6 bases). V shed 0 bases and J shed 3 bases, with 6 bases lying between them. The V gene's germline CDR1 is LGHDT and CDR2 YNNKEL (reference sequence). This CDR3 is built from 13 residues. The CDR3: CASSQERGYEQYF. The CDR3 DNA sequence: TGTGCCAGCAGCCAAGAGCGGGGCTACGAGCAGTACTTC.

This clone was picked up a small number of times. The rearrangement uses TRBV6-2 or TRBV6-3 and TRBJ1-2, with D unresolved. The CDR3 length is 13 residues. The ends were cut back, 5 bases at V and 2 bases at J, with 9 bases in the middle. Germline CDR1 is MNHEY and CDR2 is SVGEGT. The DNA of the CDR3 is TGTGCCAGCAGTAGAGACGGGAACTATGGCTACACCTTC. Its protein product is CASSRDGNYGYTF.

This clone was seen once. The rearrangement links TRBV25-1 to TRBJ2-7, with D possibly matching TRBD2 (6 bases). The CDR3 spans 15 residues. V was trimmed by 8 bases and J by 4 bases, leaving 21 bases between them. The germline V gene has CDR1 MGHDK and CDR2 SYGVNS. Here the CDR3 reads CASRTHSAGPYEQYF. CDR3 nucleotide sequence: TGTGCCAGCCGAACTCATTCGGCGGGGCCTTACGAGCAGTACTTC.

The chain links TRBV7-9 to TRBJ2-5; TRBD1 aligns across 9 bases. Losses at the gene ends were 0 bases for V and 5 bases for J; bases not matched to a gene: 7. Germline V gene lookup returns CDR1 SEHNR and CDR2 FQNEAQ (reference sequence). CDR3 length: 16 residues. CDR3 nucleotide sequence: TGTGCCAGCAGCTTAGCGACCGGGACAGGGATCGAGACCCAGTACTTC. It is translated as CASSLATGTGIETQYF.

V is TRBV2 and J is TRBJ2-5; D is unclear. The CDR3 spans 12 residues. CDR1 and CDR2 from the germline V gene are SNHLY and FYNNEI. The V end was cut by 4 bases, the J end by 0 bases, with 3 bases between. Here the CDR3 reads CASSGDQETQYF. Here the CDR3 DNA reads TGTGCCAGCAGTGGGGACCAAGAGACCCAGTACTTC.

This clone was counted between two and nine times. This sequence joins TRBV7-8 and TRBJ1-2; TRBD1 aligns across 9 bases. The CDR3 is made up of 15 amino acids. The J segment lost 5 bases and the V segment lost 1 base, leaving 5 bases of the junction unmatched. CDR1 is SGHVS, CDR2 FQNEAQ, per germline. CDR3 amino acids: CASSLVLGQGYGYTF. DNA of the CDR3: TGTGCCAGCAGCTTAGTGTTGGGACAGGGATATGGCTACACCTTC. Looking up the rest from reference TRBV7-8 and TRBJ1-2 gives the full variable domain: GAGVSQSPRYKVAKRGQDVALRCDPISGHVSLFWYQQALGQGPEFLTYFQNEAQLDKSGLPSDRFFAERPEGSVSTLKIQRTQQEDSAVYLCASSLVLGQGYGYTFGSGTRLTVV.

This clone was seen only a few times. This chain connects TRBV4-2 to TRBJ2-6; weak D call: TRBD1 (5 bases). V was clipped by 1 base and J by 0 bases, with 13 bases between them. This CDR3 is 18 amino acids long. CDR1 and CDR2 from the germline V gene are LGHNA and YNFKEQ. The CDR3 is CASSQGGRLSSGANVLTF. The CDR3 nucleotides are TGTGCCAGCAGCCAAGGGGGCCGCTTGAGCTCTGGGGCCAACGTCCTGACTTTC.

The chain employs TRBV19 and TRBJ1-5, with D uncertain. The CDR3 covers 13 residues. Trimming took 6 bases from V and 4 from J, leaving 10 bases between them. Germline loops: CDR1 LNHDA, CDR2 SQIVND (reference sequence). The CDR3 sequence: CASSSEANQPQHF. The DNA for the CDR3 is TGTGCCAGTAGCAGCGAGGCGAATCAGCCCCAGCATTTT.

This clone was recorded a few times. V usage is TRBV9 and J usage is TRBJ1-5; D is possibly TRBD1 (5 bases). The CDR3 sequence is 13 residues long. In germline, CDR1 is SGDLS, CDR2 YYNGEE. V gave up 4 bases and J gave up 5 bases, with 10 bases separating them. The DNA of the CDR3 is TGTGCCAGCAGCCTAGGAGGGGATCAGCCCCAGCATTTT. Protein sequence: CASSLGGDQPQHF. The complete variable domain, with remaining parts taken from reference TRBV9 and TRBJ1-5, reads DSGVTQTPKHLITATGQRVTLRCSPRSGDLSVYWYQQSLDQGLQFLIQYYNGEERAKGNILERFSAQQFPDLHSELNLSSLELGDSALYFCASSLGGDQPQHFGDGTRLSIL.

V gene TRBV10-3 combines with J gene TRBJ2-5; D gene unclear. This CDR3 region has 13 residues. The germline gives CDR1 ENHRY, CDR2 SYGVKD. Trimming stripped 3 bases from V and 2 bases from J, with 7 bases between. Written as DNA, the CDR3 is TGTGCCATCAGTGACTCCGGTCAAGAGACCCAGTACTTC. Residues: CAISDSGQETQYF.

The chain uses TRBV18 and TRBJ1-2; 9 nucleotides align to TRBD1. Germline CDR1 KGHSH, CDR2 LQKENI. The CDR3 covers 18 residues. Trimming took 0 bases from V and 5 from J; bases not matched to a gene: 13. The CDR3 DNA reads TGTGCCAGCTCACCACCTCTAGGACAGGGGACCCGGAGGTATGGCTACACCTTC. Translation: CASSPPLGQGTRRYGYTF.

The rearrangement uses TRBV5-1 and TRBJ2-3; possibly TRBD1 or TRBD2 for D (5 bases each). The CDR3 has 15 amino acids. V dropped 3 bases and J dropped 6 bases, with 17 bases sitting between them. Germline lookup yields CDR1 SGHRS and CDR2 YFSETQ. The CDR3 region is CASSWGTLTGDTQYF. For the CDR3, the DNA is TGCGCCAGCAGCTGGGGGACCTTGACCGGGGATACGCAGTATTTT.

The rearrangement links TRBV29-1 to TRBJ2-3, with 7 nucleotides matching TRBD1. The CDR3 contains 14 residues. The trim removed 1 base at V and 5 bases at J, leaving 6 bases unmatched. CDR1 and CDR2 from the germline V gene are SQVTM and ANQGSEA. The CDR3 loop is CSVEGQGRVDTQYF. The CDR3 region has the DNA TGCAGCGTTGAAGGACAGGGTCGGGTAGATACGCAGTATTTT.

The chain links TRBV6-5 to TRBJ1-1, with TRBD1 matching over 9 bases. The CDR3 length is 14 residues. Trimming took 2 bases from V and 2 from J; bases not matched to a gene: 0. The V gene's germline CDR1 is MNHEY and CDR2 SVGAGI. CDR3 sequence reads: CASSYTGGNTEAFF. CDR3 sequence (DNA): TGTGCCAGCAGTTACACAGGGGGCAACACTGAAGCTTTCTTT.

In its sample, this clone was seen once. The V gene is TRBV6-4, the J gene TRBJ2-3; a weak D match, TRBD2 (6 bases). In germline, CDR1 is MRHNA, CDR2 SNTAGT. Trimming cost V 6 bases and J 2 bases, with 15 bases left between them. This CDR3 has 15 residues. The DNA for the CDR3 is TGTGCCAGCAGACTGACGGGACTCGCCACAGATACGCAGTATTTT. Translating it yields CASRLTGLATDTQYF.

The CDR3 reads CASSQTGRNTEAFF. The CDR3 DNA is TGTGCCAGCAGCCAGACAGGGCGGAACACTGAAGCTTTCTTT. The J gene is TRBJ1-1, the V gene TRBV25-1; 7 bases agree with TRBD1. Germline V gene sequence: CDR1 MGHDK, CDR2 SYGVNS. J gave up 1 base and V 6 bases, and 5 bases lay outside the gene matches. The CDR3 length is 14 residues.

The J gene is TRBJ2-2, the V gene TRBV6-4, with TRBD2 matching over 8 bases. Germline V gives CDR1 MRHNA, CDR2 SNTAGT. V trimming: 3 bases; J trimming: 5 bases; junction bases outside the gene matches: 5. The CDR3 is 15 residues long. The CDR3 DNA is TGTGCCAGCAGTGAGACGGGAGGGGTTACCGGGGAGCTGTTTTTT. Translated, it gives CASSETGGVTGELFF.

This clone was detected only a few times. V usage is TRBV2 and J usage is TRBJ1-4, with D unresolved. Germline CDR1 SNHLY, CDR2 FYNNEI. The CDR3 runs 14 residues. V lost 6 bases to trimming and J lost 8 bases, with 16 bases between them. The CDR3 loop is CASRRWVEGEKLFF. The CDR3 DNA reads as TGTGCCAGCAGACGCTGGGTAGAAGGAGAAAAACTGTTTTTT.

V gene TRBV5-6 combines with J gene TRBJ1-5, with D hard to call. The V end lost 3 bases, the J end lost 0 bases, and 10 bases lay between the germline ends. The CDR3 consists of 15 residues. Germline V gene lookup returns CDR1 SGHDT and CDR2 YYEEEE. CDR3 protein: CASSSGPGSNQPQHF. In DNA, the CDR3 is TGTGCCAGCAGCTCCGGGCCAGGTAGCAATCAGCCCCAGCATTTT.

The CDR3 is CASRRAGGVSGANVLTF. The CDR3 DNA is TGTGCCAGTAGGCGGGCAGGGGGAGTCTCTGGGGCCAACGTCCTGACTTTC. The rearrangement joins TRBV19 to TRBJ2-6; 7 bases are shared with TRBD1. Trimming took 6 bases from V and 0 from J; bases not matched to a gene: 8. CDR3 length: 17 residues. CDR1 and CDR2 from the germline V gene are LNHDA and SQIVND (reference sequence).

Only a few counts were recorded for this clone. The chain couples TRBV5-1 to TRBJ1-1; D is possibly TRBD1 (5 bases). Germline CDR1 SGHRS, CDR2 YFSETQ. The CDR3 has 14 residues. V lost 3 bases and J lost 3, with 12 bases in between. DNA for the CDR3: TGCGCCAGCAGCTCCAGGGTTGGGGACACTGAAGCTTTCTTT. Protein product: CASSSRVGDTEAFF.

This clone was observed a single time. The rearrangement links TRBV6-2 or TRBV6-3 to TRBJ1-5; D is ambiguous. CDR1 and CDR2 (germline): MNHEY, SVGEGT. This CDR3 contains 15 residues. V lost 3 bases and J lost 6, with 15 bases in between. The CDR3 spells CASSYEGPRTQPQHF. DNA for the CDR3: TGTGCCAGCAGTTATGAAGGGCCAAGGACTCAGCCCCAGCATTTT.